The T cell receptor (beta chain) described here comes from a study of T cells in Graves' hyperthyroidism and ophthalmopathy. Regarding the study as a whole: Ophthalmopathy stood apart from stable hyperthyroidism in a 13 V-J model.

RNA transcripts yielded amplified TCR beta CDR3 regions. The HTBI set primed first-round TCR CDR3 RT-PCR. One entry per CDR3 protein results from TCRdb running MiXCR on the multiplex PCR reads. The data show about 300,000 distinct CDR3 sequences, roughly 18% seen once. CDR1 is SGHTA and CDR2 is FQGNSA in the germline V gene. This CDR3 contains 14 residues. Trimming took 4 bases from V and 6 from J, leaving 13 bases between them. This clonotype has at least ten counts. Its antigen is not known. For ophthalmopathy patients, the Clinical Activity Score was at least 3 and the NOSPECS grade at least 4; duration was under 3 months. Lactation, pregnancy, other autoimmune disease or uncontrolled infection led to exclusion of patients. For the diagnoses, clinical symptoms, serum thyroxine and TRAb, thyroid ultrasound and orbital computed tomography were used.

The specimen was blood. The V gene is TRBV7-2, the J gene TRBJ2-1; a possible D gene is TRBD2 (5 bases). This TCR was recovered from a man over 45 with Graves' ophthalmopathy. The CDR3 DNA reads TGTGCCAGCAGCTCCCACACGGGAATCAATGAGCAGTTCTTC. Protein: CASSSHTGINEQFF.